This TCR beta chain was profiled in a study of shared clonotypes between healthy human individuals. Profiling relied on immunoSEQ multiplex PCR, and the TCRdb table lists in-frame clones only, not all of them. The table shows some 2,500,000 clones, with under 95% occurring only once. Germline CDR1 reads MNHEY; CDR2 reads SVGAGI. V was clipped by 4 bases and J by 3 bases, with 18 bases between them. This CDR3 region has 16 residues. Sequenced: naive CD4+ T cells from PBMCs. The sample's subset: CD45RA+ positively selected. The rearrangement links TRBV6-5 to TRBJ2-5; D is possibly TRBD2 (6 bases). This TCR came from a man between 18 and 35 years old in good health. Some clones in this sample may be carry-over from other donors' samples. The CDR3 coding sequence is TGTGCCAGCAGTTCGCGGGGCCAGGGTCACGAAGAGACCCAGTACTTC. Translating gives CASSSRGQGHEETQYF.